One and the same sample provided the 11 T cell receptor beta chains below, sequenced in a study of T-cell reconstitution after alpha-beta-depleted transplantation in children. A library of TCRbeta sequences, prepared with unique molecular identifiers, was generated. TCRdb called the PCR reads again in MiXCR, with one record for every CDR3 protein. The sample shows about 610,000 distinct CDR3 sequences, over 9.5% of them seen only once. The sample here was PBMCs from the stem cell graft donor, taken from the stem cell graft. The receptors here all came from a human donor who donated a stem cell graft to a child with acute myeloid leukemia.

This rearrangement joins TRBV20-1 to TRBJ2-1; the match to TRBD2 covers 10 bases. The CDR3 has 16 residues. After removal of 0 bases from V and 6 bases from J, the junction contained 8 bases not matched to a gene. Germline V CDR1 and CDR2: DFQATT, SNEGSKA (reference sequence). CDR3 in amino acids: CSARDASGSGVNEQFF. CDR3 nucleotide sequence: TGCAGTGCTAGAGATGCTAGCGGGAGTGGCGTCAATGAGCAGTTCTTC.

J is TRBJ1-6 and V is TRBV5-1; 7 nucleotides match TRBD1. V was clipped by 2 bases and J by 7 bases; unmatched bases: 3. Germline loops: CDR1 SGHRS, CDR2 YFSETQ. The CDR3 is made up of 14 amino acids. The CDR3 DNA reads TGCGCCAGCAGCTTCGACAGGGTAAATTCACCCCTCCACTTT. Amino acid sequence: CASSFDRVNSPLHF.

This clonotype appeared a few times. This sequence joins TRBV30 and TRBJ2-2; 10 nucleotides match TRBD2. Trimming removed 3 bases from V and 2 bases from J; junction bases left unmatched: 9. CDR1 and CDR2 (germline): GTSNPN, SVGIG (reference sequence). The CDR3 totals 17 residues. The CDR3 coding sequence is TGTGCCTGGAGGCGAAGAAGGACTAGCGGTAACACCGGGGAGCTGTTTTTT. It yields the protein CAWRRRRTSGNTGELFF.

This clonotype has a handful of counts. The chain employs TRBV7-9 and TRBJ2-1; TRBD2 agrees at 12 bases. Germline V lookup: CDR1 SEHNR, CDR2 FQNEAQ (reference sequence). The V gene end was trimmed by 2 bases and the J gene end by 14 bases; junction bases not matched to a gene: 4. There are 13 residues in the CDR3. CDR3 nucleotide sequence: TGTGCCAGCAGCTTAAGGACTAGCGGGGAGAAGTTCTTC. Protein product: CASSLRTSGEKFF.

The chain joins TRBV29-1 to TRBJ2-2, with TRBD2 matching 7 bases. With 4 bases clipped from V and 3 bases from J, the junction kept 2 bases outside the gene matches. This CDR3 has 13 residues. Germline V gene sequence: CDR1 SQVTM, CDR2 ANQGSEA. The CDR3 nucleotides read TGCAGCGTTGGCGGGAGAGACACCGGGGAGCTGTTTTTT. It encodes CSVGGRDTGELFF.

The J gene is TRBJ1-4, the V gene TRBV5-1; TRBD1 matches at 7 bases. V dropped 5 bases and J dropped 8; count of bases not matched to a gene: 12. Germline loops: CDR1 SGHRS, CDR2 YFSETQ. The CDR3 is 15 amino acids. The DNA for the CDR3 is TGCGCCAGCAGTCAGGGACAGAAAGGGGGAGAAAAACTGTTTTTT. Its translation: CASSQGQKGGEKLFF.

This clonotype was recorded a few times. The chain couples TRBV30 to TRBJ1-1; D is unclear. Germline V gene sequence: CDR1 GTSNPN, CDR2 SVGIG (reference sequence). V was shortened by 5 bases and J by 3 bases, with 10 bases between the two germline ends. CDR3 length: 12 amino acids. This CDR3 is CAWAPRDTEAFF. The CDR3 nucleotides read TGTGCCTGGGCCCCTAGGGACACTGAAGCTTTCTTT.

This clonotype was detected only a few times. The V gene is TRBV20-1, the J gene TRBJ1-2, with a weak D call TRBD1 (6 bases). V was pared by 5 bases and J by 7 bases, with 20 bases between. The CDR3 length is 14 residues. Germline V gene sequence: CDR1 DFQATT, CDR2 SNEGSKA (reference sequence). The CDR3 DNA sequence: TGCAGTGCTCGAAGACAGGCCCCCCAAAGTGGCTACACCTTC. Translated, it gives CSARRQAPQSGYTF.

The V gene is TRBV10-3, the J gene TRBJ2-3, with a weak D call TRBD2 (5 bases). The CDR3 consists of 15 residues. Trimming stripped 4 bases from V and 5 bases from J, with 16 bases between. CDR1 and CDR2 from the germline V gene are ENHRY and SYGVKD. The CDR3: CAISVGPSGEDTQYF. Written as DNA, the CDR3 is TGTGCCATCAGTGTCGGTCCTTCCGGGGAAGATACGCAGTATTTT.

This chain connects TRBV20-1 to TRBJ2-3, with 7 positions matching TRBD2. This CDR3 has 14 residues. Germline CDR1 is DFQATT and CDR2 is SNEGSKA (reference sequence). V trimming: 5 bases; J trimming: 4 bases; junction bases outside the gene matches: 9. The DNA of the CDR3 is TGCAGTGCTGGCCGGGGAGGGGCGGCAGATACGCAGTATTTT. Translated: CSAGRGGAADTQYF.

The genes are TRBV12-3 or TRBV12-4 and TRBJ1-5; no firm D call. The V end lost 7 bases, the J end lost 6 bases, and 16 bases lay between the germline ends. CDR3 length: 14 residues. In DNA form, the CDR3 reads TGTGCCAGCACCTCCGGGATGGGTCGTCAGCCCCAGCATTTT. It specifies CASTSGMGRQPQHF.